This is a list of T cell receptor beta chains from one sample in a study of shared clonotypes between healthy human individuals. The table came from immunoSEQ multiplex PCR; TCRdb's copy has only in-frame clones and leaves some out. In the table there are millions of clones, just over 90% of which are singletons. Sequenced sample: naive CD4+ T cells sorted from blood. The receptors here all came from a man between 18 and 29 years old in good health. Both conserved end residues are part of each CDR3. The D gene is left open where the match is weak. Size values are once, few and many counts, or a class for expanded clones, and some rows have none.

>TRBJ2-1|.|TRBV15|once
TGTGCCACCAGCAGGCGTCTCGGTGAGCAGTTCTTC
CATSRRLGEQFF
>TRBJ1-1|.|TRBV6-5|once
TGTGCCAGCAGGGAAGACAGGCGGGGAACTGAAGCTTTCTTT
CASREDRRGTEAFF
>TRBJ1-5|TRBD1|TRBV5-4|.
TGTGCCAGCAGCTGGGGAGGGGGCGGTAGCAATCAGCCCCAGCATTTT
CASSWGGGGSNQPQHF
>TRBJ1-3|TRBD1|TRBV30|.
TGTGCCTTCTCCGGGACAGGTGGAAACACCATATATTTT
CAFSGTGGNTIYF
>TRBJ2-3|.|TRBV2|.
TGTGCCAGCAGTACTCCAGGGTTTCCAGATACGCAGTATTTT
CASSTPGFPDTQYF
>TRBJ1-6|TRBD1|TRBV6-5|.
TGTGCCAGCAGTTCTAGACAGGGGAACTCACCCCTCCACTTT
CASSSRQGNSPLHF
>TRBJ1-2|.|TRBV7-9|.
TGTGCCAGCAGCCTAACCAGGGGTGACTATGGCTACACCTTC
CASSLTRGDYGYTF
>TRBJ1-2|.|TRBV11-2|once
TGTGCCAGCAGCTTAGACAGGACAGCGGGGCCCTATGGCTACACCTTC
CASSLDRTAGPYGYTF
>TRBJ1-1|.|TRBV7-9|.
TGTGCCAGCAGCTCAGGGTGGGAGGGAAACACTGAAGCTTTCTTT
CASSSGWEGNTEAFF
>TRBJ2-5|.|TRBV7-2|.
TGTGCCAGCAGCCCAAGGCGGACTGGAGAGACCCAGTACTTC
CASSPRRTGETQYF